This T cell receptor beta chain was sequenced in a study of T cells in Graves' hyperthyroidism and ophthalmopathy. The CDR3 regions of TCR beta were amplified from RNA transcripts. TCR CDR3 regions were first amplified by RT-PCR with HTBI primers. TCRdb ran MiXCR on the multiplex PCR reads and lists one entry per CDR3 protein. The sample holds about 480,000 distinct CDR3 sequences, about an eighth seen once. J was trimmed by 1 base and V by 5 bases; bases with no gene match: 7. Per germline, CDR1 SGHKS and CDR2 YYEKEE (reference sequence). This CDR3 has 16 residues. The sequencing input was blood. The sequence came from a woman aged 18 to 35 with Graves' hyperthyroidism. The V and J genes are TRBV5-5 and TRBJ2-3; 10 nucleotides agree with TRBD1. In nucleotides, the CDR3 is TGTGCCAGCAGTGTAACCGGGACAGGGGGCACAGATACGCAGTATTTT. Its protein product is CASSVTGTGGTDTQYF. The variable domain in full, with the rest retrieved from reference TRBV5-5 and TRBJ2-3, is DAGVTQSPTHLIKTRGQQVTLRCSPISGHKSVSWYQQVLGQGPQFIFQYYEKEERGRGNFPDRFSARQFPNYSSELNVNALLLGDSALYLCASSVTGTGGTDTQYFGPGTRLTVL.